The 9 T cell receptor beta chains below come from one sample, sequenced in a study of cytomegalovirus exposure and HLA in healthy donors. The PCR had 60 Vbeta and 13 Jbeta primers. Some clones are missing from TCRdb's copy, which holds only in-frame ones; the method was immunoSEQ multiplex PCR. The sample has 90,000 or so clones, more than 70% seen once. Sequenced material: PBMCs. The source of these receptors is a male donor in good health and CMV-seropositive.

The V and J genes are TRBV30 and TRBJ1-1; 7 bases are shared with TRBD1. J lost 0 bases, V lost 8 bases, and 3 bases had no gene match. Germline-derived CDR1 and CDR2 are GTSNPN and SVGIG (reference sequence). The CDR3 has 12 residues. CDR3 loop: CARGRVNTEAFF. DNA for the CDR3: TGTGCCAGGGGGCGGGTGAACACTGAAGCTTTCTTT.

CDR3 protein: CASSPFETSVTYEQYF. The CDR3 bases are TGTGCCAGCAGTCCCTTCGAGACTAGCGTCACCTACGAGCAGTACTTC. The chain combines TRBV27 with TRBJ2-7, with 8 nucleotides matching TRBD2. This CDR3 has 16 amino acids. The germline gives CDR1 MNHEY, CDR2 SMNVEV (reference sequence). After removal of 5 bases from V and 2 bases from J, the junction contained 11 bases not matched to a gene.

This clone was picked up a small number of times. CDR3 protein: CASSSGRTGAYEQYF. CDR3 DNA sequence: TGCGCCAGCAGCTCGGGGCGGACAGGAGCCTACGAGCAGTACTTC. The chain joins TRBV5-1 to TRBJ2-5; 7 positions agree with TRBD1. The J call is doubtful: the DNA matches TRBJ2-7 better. The CDR3 totals 15 residues. Germline values: CDR1 SGHRS, CDR2 YFSETQ.

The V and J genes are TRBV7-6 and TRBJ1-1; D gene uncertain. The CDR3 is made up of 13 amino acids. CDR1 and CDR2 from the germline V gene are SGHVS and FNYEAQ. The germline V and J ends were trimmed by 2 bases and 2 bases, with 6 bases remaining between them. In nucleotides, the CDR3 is TGTGCCAGCAGCTTATCGGGAAACACTGAAGCTTTCTTT. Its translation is CASSLSGNTEAFF.

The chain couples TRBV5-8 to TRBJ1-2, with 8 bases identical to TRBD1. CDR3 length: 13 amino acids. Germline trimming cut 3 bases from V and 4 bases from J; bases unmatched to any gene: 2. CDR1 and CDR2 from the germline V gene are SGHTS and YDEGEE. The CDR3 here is CASSWTGSYGYTF. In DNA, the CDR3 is TGTGCCAGCAGCTGGACAGGGTCCTATGGCTACACCTTC. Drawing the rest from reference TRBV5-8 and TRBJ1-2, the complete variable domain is EAGVTQSPTHLIKTRGQQATLRCSPISGHTSVYWYQQALGLGLQFLLWYDEGEERNRGNFPPRFSGRQFPNYSSELNVNALELEDSALYLCASSWTGSYGYTFGSGTRLTVV.

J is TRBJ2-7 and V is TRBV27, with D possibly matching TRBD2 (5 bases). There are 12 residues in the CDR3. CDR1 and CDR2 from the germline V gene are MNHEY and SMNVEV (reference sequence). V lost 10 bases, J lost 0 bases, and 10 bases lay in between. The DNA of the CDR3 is TGTGCCACTGGACTTTCCTCCTACGAGCAGTACTTC. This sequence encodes CATGLSSYEQYF.

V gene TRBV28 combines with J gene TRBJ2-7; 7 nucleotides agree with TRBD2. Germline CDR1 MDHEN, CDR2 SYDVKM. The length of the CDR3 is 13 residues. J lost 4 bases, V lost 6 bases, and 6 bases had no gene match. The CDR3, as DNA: TGTGCCAGCAGATCGGGGGGAAGTTACGAGCAGTACTTC. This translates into CASRSGGSYEQYF. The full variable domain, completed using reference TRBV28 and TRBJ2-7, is DVKVTQSSRYLVKRTGEKVFLECVQDMDHENMFWYRQDPGLGLRLIYFSYDVKMKEKGDIPEGYSVSREKKERFSLILESASTNQTSMYLCASRSGGSYEQYFGPGTRLTVT.

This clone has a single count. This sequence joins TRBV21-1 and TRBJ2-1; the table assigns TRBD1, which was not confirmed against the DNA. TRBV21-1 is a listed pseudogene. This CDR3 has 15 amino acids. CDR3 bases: TGTGCCAGCAGCAATCGAACAGGGGGGCCAAATGAGCAGTTCTTC. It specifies CASSNRTGGPNEQFF.

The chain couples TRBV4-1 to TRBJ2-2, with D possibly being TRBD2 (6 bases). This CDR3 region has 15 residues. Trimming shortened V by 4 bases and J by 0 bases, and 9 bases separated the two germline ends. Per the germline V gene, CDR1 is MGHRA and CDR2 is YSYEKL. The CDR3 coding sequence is TGCGCCAGCAGCCCCTGGGGGGCGAACACCGGGGAGCTGTTTTTT. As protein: CASSPWGANTGELFF.